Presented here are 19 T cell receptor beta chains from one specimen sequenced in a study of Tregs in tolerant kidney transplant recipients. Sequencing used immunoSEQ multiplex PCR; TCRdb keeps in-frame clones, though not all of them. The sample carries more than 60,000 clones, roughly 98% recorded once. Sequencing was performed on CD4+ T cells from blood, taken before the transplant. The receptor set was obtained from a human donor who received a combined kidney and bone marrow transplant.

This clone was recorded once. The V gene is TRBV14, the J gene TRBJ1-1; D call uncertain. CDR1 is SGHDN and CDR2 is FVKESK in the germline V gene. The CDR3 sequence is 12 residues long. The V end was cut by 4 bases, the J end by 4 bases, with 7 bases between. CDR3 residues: CASSLRFTEAFF. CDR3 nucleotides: TGTGCCAGCAGCCTTCGGTTCACTGAAGCTTTCTTT.

The CDR3 region is CSVVNSLNTEAFF. The CDR3 DNA reads as TGCAGCGTTGTAAACAGTTTGAACACTGAAGCTTTCTTT. The chain joins TRBV29-1 to TRBJ1-1, with D hard to call. Germline CDR1 and CDR2: SQVTM and ANQGSEA. The CDR3 is made up of 13 amino acids. Trimming cost V 4 bases and J 0 bases, with 9 bases left between them.

CDR3 coding DNA: TGTGCCAGCGGACGCCTGGGCAGGGGGGATCAGCCCCAGCATTTT. Encoded protein: CASGRLGRGDQPQHF. This chain links TRBV6-5 with TRBJ1-5; 7 bases map to TRBD1. The germline gives CDR1 MNHEY, CDR2 SVGAGI. Unmatched junction bases numbered 12, after V lost 8 bases and J lost 5 bases. CDR3 length: 15 residues.

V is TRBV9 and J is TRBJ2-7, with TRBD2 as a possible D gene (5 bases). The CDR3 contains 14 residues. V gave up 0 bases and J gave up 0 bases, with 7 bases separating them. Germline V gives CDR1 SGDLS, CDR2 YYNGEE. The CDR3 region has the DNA TGTGCCAGCAGCGTAGGTCGGGACTCCTACGAGCAGTACTTC. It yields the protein CASSVGRDSYEQYF.

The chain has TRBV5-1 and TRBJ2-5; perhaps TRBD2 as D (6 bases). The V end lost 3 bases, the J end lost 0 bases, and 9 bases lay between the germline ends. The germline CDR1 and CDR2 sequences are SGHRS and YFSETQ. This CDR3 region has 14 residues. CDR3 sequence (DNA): TGCGCCAGCAGCTCCGGCGGGGACCAAGAGACCCAGTACTTC. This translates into CASSSGGDQETQYF.

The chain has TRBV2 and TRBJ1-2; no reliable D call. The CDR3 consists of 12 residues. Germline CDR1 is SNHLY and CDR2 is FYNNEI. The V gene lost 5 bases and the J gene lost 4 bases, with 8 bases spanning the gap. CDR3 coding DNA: TGTGCCAGCAGTATGAGTTTCTATGGCTACACCTTC. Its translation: CASSMSFYGYTF.

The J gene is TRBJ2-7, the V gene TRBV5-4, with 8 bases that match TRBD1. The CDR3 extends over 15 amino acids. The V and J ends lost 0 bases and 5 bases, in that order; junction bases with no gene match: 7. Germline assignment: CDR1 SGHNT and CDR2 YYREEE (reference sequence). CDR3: CASSLGQGRINEQYF. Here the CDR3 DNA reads TGTGCCAGCAGCTTGGGACAGGGGAGGATCAACGAGCAGTACTTC. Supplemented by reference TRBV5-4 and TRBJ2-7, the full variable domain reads ETGVTQSPTHLIKTRGQQVTLRCSSQSGHNTVSWYQQALGQGPQFIFQYYREEENGRGNFPPRFSGLQFPNYSSELNVNALELDDSALYLCASSLGQGRINEQYFGPGTRLTVT.

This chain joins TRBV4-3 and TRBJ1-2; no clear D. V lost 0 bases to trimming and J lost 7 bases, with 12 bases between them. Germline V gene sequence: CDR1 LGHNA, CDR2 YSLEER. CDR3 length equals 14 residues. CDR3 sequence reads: CASSQDYSSFGYTF. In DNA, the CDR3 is TGCGCCAGCAGCCAAGATTATTCCTCTTTTGGCTACACCTTC.

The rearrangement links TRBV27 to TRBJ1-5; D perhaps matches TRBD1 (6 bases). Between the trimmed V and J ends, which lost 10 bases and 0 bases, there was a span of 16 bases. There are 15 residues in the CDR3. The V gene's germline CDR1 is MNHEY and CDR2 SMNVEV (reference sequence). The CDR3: CATRGGTLSNQPQHF. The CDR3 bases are TGTGCCACCCGGGGGGGGACACTTAGCAATCAGCCCCAGCATTTT.

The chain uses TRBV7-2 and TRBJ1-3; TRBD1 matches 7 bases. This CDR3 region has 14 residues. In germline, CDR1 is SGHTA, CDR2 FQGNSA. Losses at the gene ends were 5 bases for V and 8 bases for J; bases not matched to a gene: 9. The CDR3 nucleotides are TGTGCCAGCAGCGTTGGACAGGCAATTGACACCATATATTTT. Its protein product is CASSVGQAIDTIYF.

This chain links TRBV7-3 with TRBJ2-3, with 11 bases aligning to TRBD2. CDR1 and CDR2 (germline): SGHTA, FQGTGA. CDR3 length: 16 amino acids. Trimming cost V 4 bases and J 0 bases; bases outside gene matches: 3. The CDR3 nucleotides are TGTGCCAGCAGCTCGGGACTAGCGGTTAGCACAGATACGCAGTATTTT. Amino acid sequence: CASSSGLAVSTDTQYF.

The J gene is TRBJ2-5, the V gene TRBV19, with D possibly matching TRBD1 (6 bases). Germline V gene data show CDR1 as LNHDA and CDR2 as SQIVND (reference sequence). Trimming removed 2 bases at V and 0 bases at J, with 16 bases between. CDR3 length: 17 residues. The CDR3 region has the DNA TGTGCCAGTAGTATATGGGGCCTTACAGGGTACCAAGAGACCCAGTACTTC. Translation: CASSIWGLTGYQETQYF.

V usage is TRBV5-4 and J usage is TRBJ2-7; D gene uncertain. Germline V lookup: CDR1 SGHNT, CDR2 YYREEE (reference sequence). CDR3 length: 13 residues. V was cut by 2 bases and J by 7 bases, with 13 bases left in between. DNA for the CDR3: TGTGCCAGCAGCTTTGCCCGGGTGAGGGAGCAGTACTTC. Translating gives CASSFARVREQYF.

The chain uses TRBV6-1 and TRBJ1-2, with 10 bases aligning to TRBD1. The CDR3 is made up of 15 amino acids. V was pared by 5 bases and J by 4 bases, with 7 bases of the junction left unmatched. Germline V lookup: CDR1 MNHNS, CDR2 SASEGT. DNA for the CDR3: TGTGCCAGCAGTTCCGGGACAGGGGACGGCTATGGCTACACCTTC. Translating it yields CASSSGTGDGYGYTF.

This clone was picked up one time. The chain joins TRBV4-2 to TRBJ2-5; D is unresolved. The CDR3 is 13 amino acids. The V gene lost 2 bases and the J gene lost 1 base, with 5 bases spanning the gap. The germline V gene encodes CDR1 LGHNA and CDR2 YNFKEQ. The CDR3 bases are TGTGCCAGCAGCCAACCAGTCCAAGAGACCCAGTACTTC. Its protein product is CASSQPVQETQYF.

The CDR3 region has the DNA TGTGCCAGCAGCTCTCCTCTTGCAGGGTACGTCTACACCTTC. Translated: CASSSPLAGYVYTF. The gene calls are TRBV5-4 and TRBJ1-2; D perhaps matches TRBD1 (5 bases). Germline V CDR1 and CDR2: SGHNT, YYREEE (reference sequence). Trimming removed 3 bases from V and 10 bases from J, with 19 bases in between. The CDR3 spans 14 residues.

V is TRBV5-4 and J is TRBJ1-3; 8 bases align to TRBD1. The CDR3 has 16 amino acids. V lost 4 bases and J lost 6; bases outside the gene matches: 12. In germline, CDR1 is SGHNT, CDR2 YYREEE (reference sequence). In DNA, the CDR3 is TGTGCCAGCAGCCCAACTTGGACAGGGTTAACAAACACCATATATTTT. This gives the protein CASSPTWTGLTNTIYF.

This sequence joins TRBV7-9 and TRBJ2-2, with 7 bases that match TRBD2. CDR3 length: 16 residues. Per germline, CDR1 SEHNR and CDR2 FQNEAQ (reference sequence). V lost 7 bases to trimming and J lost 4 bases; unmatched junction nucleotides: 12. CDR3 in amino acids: CASTISRGGGTGELFF. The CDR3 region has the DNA TGTGCCAGCACTATAAGCCGGGGCGGGGGCACCGGGGAGCTGTTTTTT.

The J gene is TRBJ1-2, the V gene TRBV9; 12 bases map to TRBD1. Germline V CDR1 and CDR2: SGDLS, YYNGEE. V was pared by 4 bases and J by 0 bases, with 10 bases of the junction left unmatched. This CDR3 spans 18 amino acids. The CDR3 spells CASSQEGTGGFSNYGYTF. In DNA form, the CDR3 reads TGTGCCAGCAGCCAAGAAGGGACAGGGGGCTTTTCTAACTATGGCTACACCTTC.